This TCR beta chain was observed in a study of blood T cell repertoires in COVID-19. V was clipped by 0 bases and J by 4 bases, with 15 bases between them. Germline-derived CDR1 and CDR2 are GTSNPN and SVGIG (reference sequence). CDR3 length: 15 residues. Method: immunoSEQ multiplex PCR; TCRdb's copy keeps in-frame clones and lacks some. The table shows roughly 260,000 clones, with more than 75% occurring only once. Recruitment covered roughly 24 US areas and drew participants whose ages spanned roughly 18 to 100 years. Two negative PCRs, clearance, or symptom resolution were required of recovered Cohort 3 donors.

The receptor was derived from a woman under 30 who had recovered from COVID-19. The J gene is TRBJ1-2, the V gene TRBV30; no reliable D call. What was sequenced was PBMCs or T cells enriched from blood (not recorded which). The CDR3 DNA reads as TGTGCCTGGAGTGTGGCCCCAGGCGTGGGCTATGGCTACACCTTC. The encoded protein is CAWSVAPGVGYGYTF.